This T cell receptor beta chain comes out of a study of monozygotic twins with inflammatory bowel disease. Study-wide results and limits: Among IBD patients, fewer clonotypes were shared with others than among healthy twins, especially with disease activity. The authors could not tell different T cell subtypes apart.

With regard to this clonotype: Antigen specificity is unknown.

The CDR3 is 12 residues long. TCRdb reprocessed the 5' RACE reads and stores each CDR3 protein as one record, lacking DNA. The listing contains about 130,000 distinct CDR3 sequences. The V and J genes are TRBV12-3 or TRBV12-4 and TRBJ1-1; TCRdb's D call, TRBD1, is unchecked because there is no DNA. Sequenced input: blood. This TCR was sampled from a human donor with ulcerative colitis or Crohn's disease, or a healthy co-twin of an affected twin (not recorded which). The CDR3: CASSAGTPEAFF.